The T cell receptor beta chain described here comes from a study of T cells in localized non-small cell lung cancer. The repertoire was sequenced with immunoSEQ multiplex PCR; TCRdb's copy has only in-frame clones and lacks some. The sample yields about 2,200 clones, roughly 22% seen once. The study, taken as a whole, reports: Higher T cell density in the blood was associated with longer overall survival, whereas higher adjacent-lung clonality associated with shorter survival. Researchers found a median roughly 50 of the top 100 tumor clones in adjacent lung. T cell clonality was highest in uninvolved adjacent lung, above tumor. The study sequenced only one region of the tumor. As a result, intratumor heterogeneity could not be excluded and remains possible.

The CDR3 runs to 13 residues. Germline V lookup: CDR1 GTSNPN, CDR2 SVGIG (reference sequence). V shed 3 bases and J 5 bases; nucleotides not matched to a gene: 3. This clone has more than one count but fewer than ten. The target antigen is unknown. This sequence joins TRBV30 and TRBJ1-1; 10 bases line up with TRBD1. Sequencing was performed on lung tumor tissue, taken before any cancer treatment. The TCR originated in a man aged 35 to 69 with stage II lung adenocarcinoma. The CDR3 DNA reads as TGTGCCTGGAGCGGGACAGGGGTAACTGAAGCTTTCTTT. It yields the protein CAWSGTGVTEAFF.